A single T cell receptor beta chain is shown here with its context. No antigen is known for it. The input lacks base qualities; no much larger clone sits a single base away. These data originate in a study of shared clonotypes between healthy human individuals (TCRdb year 2020). A note on the overall study: A couple of women and a few men aged 18 to 49 years were included in the cohort. Libraries were prepared and TCR repertoires were sequenced by different laboratories using diverse techniques, in order to increase sequencing depth and limit assay-specific biases. Between about 0.94 and 8.9 billion PBMCs per donor were obtained by leukapheresis. For each donor, CD4 naive and CD4 memory were each given three plates, CD8 naive was given two plates, and CD8 memory was given one plate. The study deeply sequenced blood TCR repertoires of about 5 healthy adults to estimate repertoire size and the extent of clonotype sharing between individuals. Findings and caveats that apply to the study as a whole: Even with the large sequencing depth, rarefaction of the sorted-subset datasets indicated that sequencing was incomplete. Higher generation probabilities were observed for clonotypes shared by all four sorted-subset donors than for non-shared clonotypes. The small number of donors limited the genetic and exposure-history diversity represented. Across a handful of donors, 4.5% to 6.5% of naive CD4, roughly 3.4% of naive CD8, around 2.5% of memory CD4, and about 0.44% of memory CD8 clonotypes were shared. Only blood was sampled, and tissue TCR repertoires likely differ from those in blood. Larger estimated clonotype richness was generally found for naive subsets than for memory subsets. Pairwise subsampling led to the expectation that sequencing depth would affect the degree of clonotype sharing among donors.

Healthy HIV-negative adults with no recently reported acute infections or vaccinations were included as donors. Only Caucasian adults living in Nashville, Tennessee, USA were represented among the donors. CD4+ T cells were enriched by magnetic negative selection, after which naive cells were positively selected on CD45RA and the negative fraction was taken as the memory subset. Blood was collected by leukapheresis, and PBMCs were isolated by Ficoll-Histopaque density gradient centrifugation and then cryopreserved in liquid nitrogen vapor phase. Purity and quantity of every magnetically sorted T cell population were checked by analytical flow cytometry. Genomic DNA was isolated from every sorted fraction and measured by UV absorbance on a Nanodrop 2000c. CDR3 length: 14 amino acids, cysteine to phenylalanine. The DNA shown is the 42-base CDR3, in frame from base 1. CDR1 MNHEY and CDR2 SVGAGI were looked up in the germline V gene. Trimming accounts for 6 bases at V and 6 bases at J, while the number of junction bases matched to no gene is 10.

TCR CDR3 regions were amplified from genomic DNA by multiplex PCR using the deep immunoSEQ assay. Genomic DNA extracted from each cell subset was distributed evenly over all wells of several immunoSEQ 96-well plates, and each plate served as one replicate. For sorted subsets, each replicate PCR was loaded with around 200 ng genomic DNA, equivalent to 25,000 to 30,000 T cell genomes. The purified libraries were quantified using a Qubit 3.0 fluorometer, sized with a Bioanalyzer 2100, and then quantified again using the KAPA Library Quantification kit. Each immunoSEQ 96-well plate was sequenced on its own single-read 150-cycle Illumina NextSeq 550 flow cell. Turning to the authors' computational methods: The immunoSEQ output contained only junctional sequences without quality scores, so filtering could not match that applied to full-length reads. To assign V/J genes and CDR3, sequences were annotated against IMGT germline references using PyIR, a Python wrapper for IgBLAST v1.9. Reads with weak V/J assignments (E-value above 1e-6), missing CDR3, stop codons, out-of-frame junctions, or ambiguous translated residues were removed. A V3J clonotype was defined by an identical inferred V gene, J gene, and CDR3 amino acid sequence. The percentage overlap between two repertoires was calculated by dividing the number of shared unique clonotypes by the size of the smaller repertoire. Repertoire richness was assessed with RTK rarefaction, the Chao1 estimator, and Recon v2.1 estimates of unobserved clonotypes. Generation probabilities for all TCRbeta clonotypes obtained by the gDNA method from a handful of donors were computed using OLGA. Imported from immuneACCESS, the table was reduced by TCRdb to in-frame sequences with V and J called. These copies leave out some clones; in studies compared against another copy, an unresolved V gene accounts for under half, and the cause of the remainder is not known. V and J calls and clone size are as listed in that table; D and trimming were resolved from the DNA. The sample table records approximately 2.1 million clones; 80% to 95% of these occur just once. Clones ranked in the top ten supply about 0.39% of the sample.

The rearrangement joined TRBV6-5 to TRBJ1-2; a stretch of 7 junction bases matches TRBD1. This receptor was identified in a young man in good health. Some clones in this sample may be carry-over from other donors' samples. Sequences were obtained from naive CD4+ T cells from PBMCs. The sample's cell subset or site label is to be understood as: CD45RA+ positively selected. CDR3 region: CASSVGRGRNGYTF. Read as DNA, the sequence is TGTGCCAGCAGCGTGGGGAGGGGGCGAAATGGCTACACCTTC.